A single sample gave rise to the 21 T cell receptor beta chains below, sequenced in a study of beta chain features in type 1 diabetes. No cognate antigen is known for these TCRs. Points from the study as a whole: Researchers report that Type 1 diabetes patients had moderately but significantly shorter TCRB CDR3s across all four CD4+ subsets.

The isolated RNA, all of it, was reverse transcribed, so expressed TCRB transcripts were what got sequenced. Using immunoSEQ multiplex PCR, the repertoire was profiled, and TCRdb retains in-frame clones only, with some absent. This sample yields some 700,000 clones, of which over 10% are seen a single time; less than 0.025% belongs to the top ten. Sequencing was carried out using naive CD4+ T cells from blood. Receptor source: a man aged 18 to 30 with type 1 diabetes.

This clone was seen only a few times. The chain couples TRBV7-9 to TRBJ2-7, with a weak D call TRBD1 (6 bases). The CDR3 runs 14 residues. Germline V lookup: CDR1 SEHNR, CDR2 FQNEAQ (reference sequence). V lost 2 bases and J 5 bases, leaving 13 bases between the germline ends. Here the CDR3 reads CASSLKQGLDEQYF. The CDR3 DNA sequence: TGTGCCAGCAGCTTAAAACAGGGATTGGACGAGCAGTACTTC.

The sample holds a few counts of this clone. The CDR3 nucleotides are TGTGCCAGCAGCCTCGGGTCACCGGTGGAAAAACTGTTTTTT. Its translation: CASSLGSPVEKLFF. The chain couples TRBV7-9 to TRBJ1-4; D not certain. The CDR3 runs to 14 residues. The germline V and J ends were trimmed by 5 bases and 8 bases, with 15 bases remaining between them. Germline V gives CDR1 SEHNR, CDR2 FQNEAQ (reference sequence).

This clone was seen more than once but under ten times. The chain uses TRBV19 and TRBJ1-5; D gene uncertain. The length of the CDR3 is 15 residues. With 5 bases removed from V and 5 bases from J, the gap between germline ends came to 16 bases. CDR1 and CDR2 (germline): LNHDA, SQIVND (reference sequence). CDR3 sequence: CASSPSRDVDQPQHF. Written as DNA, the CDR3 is TGTGCCAGTAGTCCTTCCAGAGACGTGGATCAGCCCCAGCATTTT. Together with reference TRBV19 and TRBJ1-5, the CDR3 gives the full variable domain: DGGITQSPKYLFRKEGQNVTLSCEQNLNHDAMYWYRQDPGQGLRLIYYSQIVNDFQKGDIAEGYSVSREKKESFPLTVTSAQKNPTAFYLCASSPSRDVDQPQHFGDGTRLSIL.

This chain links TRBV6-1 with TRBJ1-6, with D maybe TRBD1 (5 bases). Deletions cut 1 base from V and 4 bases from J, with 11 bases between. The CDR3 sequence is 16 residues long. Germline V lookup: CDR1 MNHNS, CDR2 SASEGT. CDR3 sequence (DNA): TGTGCCAGCAGTGAAGGCCTGGGGGGATATAATTCACCCCTCCACTTT. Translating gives CASSEGLGGYNSPLHF.

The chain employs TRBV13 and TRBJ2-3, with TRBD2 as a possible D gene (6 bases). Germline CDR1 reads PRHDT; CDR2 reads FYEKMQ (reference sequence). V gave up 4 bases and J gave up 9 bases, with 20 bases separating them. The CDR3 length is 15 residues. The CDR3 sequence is CASSSGRAGGWTQYF. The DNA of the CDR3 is TGTGCCAGCAGCTCCGGCCGAGCGGGCGGGTGGACGCAGTATTTT.

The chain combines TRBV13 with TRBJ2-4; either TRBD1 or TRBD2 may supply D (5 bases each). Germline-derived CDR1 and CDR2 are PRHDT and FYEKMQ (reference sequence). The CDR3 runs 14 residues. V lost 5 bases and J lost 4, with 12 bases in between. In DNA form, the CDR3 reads TGTGCCAGCAGCGATCGGGACGGTAAAAACATTCAGTACTTC. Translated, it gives CASSDRDGKNIQYF.

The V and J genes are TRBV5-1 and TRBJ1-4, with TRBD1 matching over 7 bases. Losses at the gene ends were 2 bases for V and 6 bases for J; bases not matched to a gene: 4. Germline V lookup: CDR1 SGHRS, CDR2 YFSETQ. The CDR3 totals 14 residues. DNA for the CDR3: TGCGCCAGCAGCTTCCGGGACAGCTATGAAAAACTGTTTTTT. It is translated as CASSFRDSYEKLFF.

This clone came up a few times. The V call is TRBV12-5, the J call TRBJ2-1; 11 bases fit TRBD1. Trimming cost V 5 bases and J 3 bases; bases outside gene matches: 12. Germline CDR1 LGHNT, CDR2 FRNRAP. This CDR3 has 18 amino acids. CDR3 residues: CASGPLGTGGFIYNEQFF. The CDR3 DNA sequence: TGTGCTAGTGGTCCCTTGGGGACAGGGGGTTTCATCTACAATGAGCAGTTCTTC.

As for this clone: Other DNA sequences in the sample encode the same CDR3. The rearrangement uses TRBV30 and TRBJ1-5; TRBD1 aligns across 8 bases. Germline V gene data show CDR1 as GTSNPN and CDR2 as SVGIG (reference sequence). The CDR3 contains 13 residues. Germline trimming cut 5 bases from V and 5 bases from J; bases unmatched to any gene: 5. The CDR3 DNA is TGTGCCTGGTCCGGACAGGGTGATCAGCCCCAGCATTTT. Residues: CAWSGQGDQPQHF. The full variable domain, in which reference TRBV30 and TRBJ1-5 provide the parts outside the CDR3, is SQTIHQWPATLVQPVGSPLSLECTVEGTSNPNLYWYRQAAGRGLQLLFYSVGIGQISSEVPQNLSASRPQDRQFILSSKKLLLSDSGFYLCAWSGQGDQPQHFGDGTRLSIL.

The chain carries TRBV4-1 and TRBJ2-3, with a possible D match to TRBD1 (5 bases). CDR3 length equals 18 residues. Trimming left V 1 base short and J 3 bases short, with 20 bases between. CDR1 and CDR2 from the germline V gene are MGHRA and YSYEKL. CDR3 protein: CASSQGADLRRGTDTQYF. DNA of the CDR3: TGCGCCAGCAGCCAAGGGGCGGACCTACGAAGGGGAACAGATACGCAGTATTTT.

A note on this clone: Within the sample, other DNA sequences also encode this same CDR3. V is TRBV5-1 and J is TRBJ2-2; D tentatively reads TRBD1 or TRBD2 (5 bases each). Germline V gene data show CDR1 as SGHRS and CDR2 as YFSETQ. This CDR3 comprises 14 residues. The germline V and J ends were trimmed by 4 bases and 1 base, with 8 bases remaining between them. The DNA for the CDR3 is TGCGCCAGCAGCAGCGGACAGAACACCGGGGAGCTGTTTTTT. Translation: CASSSGQNTGELFF.

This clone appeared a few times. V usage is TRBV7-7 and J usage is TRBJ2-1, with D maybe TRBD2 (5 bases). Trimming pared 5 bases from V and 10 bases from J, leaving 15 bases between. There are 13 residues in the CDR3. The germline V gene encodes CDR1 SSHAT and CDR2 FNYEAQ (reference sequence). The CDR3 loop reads CASSPSGGPEQFF. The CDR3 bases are TGTGCCAGCAGCCCCAGCGGCGGGCCGGAGCAGTTCTTC. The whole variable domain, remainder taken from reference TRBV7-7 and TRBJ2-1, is GAGVSQSPRYKVTKRGQDVTLRCDPISSHATLYWYQQALGQGPEFLTYFNYEAQPDKSGLPSDRFSAERPEGSISTLTIQRTEQRDSAMYRCASSPSGGPEQFFGPGTRLTVL.

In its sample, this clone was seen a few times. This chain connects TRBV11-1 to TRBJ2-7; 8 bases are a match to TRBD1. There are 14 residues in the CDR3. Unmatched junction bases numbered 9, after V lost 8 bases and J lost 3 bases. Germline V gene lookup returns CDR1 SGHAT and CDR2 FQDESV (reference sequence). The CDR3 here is CASGNRGEFYEQYF. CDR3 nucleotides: TGTGCCAGCGGAAACAGGGGGGAGTTCTACGAGCAGTACTTC.

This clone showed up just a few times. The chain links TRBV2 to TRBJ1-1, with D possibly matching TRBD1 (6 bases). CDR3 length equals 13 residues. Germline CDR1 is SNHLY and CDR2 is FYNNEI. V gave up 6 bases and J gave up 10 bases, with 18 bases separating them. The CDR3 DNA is TGTGCCAGCAGGGAGTACAGGGAAGGTGGAGCTTTCTTT. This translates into CASREYREGGAFF.

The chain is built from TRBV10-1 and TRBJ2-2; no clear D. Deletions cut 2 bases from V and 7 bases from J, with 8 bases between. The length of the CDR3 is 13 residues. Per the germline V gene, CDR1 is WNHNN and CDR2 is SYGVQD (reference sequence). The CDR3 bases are TGCGCCAGCAGTGAGCAGGACGTCGGGGAGCTGTTTTTT. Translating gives CASSEQDVGELFF.

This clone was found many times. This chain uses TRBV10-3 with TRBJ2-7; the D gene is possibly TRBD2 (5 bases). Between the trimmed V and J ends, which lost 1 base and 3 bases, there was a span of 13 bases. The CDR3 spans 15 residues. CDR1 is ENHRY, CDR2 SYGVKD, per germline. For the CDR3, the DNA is TGTGCCATCAGTGAGTATCAGGAGGCTATCTACGAGCAGTACTTC. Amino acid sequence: CAISEYQEAIYEQYF.

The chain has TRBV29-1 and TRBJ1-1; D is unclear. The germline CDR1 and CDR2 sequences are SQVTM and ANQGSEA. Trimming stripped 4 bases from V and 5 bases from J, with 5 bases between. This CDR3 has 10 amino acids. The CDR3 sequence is CSVAVTEAFF. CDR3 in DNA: TGCAGCGTTGCGGTAACTGAAGCTTTCTTT.

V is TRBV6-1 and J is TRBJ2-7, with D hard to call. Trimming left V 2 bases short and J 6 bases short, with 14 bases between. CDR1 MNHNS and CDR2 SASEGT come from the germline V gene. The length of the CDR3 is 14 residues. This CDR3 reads CASSETQTLTEQYF. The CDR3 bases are TGTGCCAGCAGTGAAACCCAAACCTTAACCGAGCAGTACTTC.

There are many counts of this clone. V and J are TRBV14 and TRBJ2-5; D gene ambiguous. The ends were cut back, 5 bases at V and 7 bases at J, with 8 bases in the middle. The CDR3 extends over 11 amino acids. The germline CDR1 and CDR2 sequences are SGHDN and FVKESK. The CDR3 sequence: CASSGPGTQYF. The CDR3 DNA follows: TGTGCCAGCAGCGGCCCGGGGACCCAGTACTTC. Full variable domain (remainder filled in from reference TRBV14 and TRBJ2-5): EAGVTQFPSHSVIEKGQTVTLRCDPISGHDNLYWYRRVMGKEIKFLLHFVKESKQDESGMPNNRFLAERTGGTYSTLKVQPAELEDSGVYFCASSGPGTQYFGPGTRLLVL.

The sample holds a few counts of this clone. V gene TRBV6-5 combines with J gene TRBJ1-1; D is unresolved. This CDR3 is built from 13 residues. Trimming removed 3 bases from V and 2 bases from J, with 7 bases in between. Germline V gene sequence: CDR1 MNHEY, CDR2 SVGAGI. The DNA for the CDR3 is TGTGCCAGCAGTTATTGGGTAAACACTGAAGCTTTCTTT. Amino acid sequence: CASSYWVNTEAFF.

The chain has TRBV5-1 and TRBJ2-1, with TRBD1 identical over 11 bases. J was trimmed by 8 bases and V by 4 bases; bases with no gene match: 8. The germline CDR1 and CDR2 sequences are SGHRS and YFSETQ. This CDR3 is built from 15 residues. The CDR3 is CASSVGTGGGDEQFF. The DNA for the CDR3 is TGCGCCAGCAGCGTCGGGACAGGGGGTGGCGATGAGCAGTTCTTC.